This TCR beta chain was sequenced for a study of blood T cell repertoires in COVID-19. The length of the CDR3 is 14 residues. After removal of 4 bases from V and 4 bases from J, the junction contained 5 bases not matched to a gene. The V gene's germline CDR1 is MDHEN and CDR2 SYDVKM. Only in-frame clones appear in the TCRdb table, and some are missing; sequencing was by immunoSEQ multiplex PCR. The data contain 250,000 to 300,000 clones, approximately 85% of them singletons. The V and J genes are TRBV28 and TRBJ1-2; 8 bases are a match to TRBD1. This receptor was identified in a woman aged 50 to 60 who had recovered from COVID-19. The sequenced sample consisted of PBMCs or T cells enriched from blood (not recorded which). The DNA for the CDR3 is TGTGCCAGCAGTTCTGGACAGGGAAGCTATGGCTACACCTTC. Its translation is CASSSGQGSYGYTF.